This T cell receptor beta chain originates from a study of shared clonotypes between healthy human individuals. Regarding the study as a whole: In this cohort, only blood was sampled, and tissue repertoires likely differ. Around 4.7% of naive CD4 clonotypes were shared across four donors.

Deep-level assay runs were performed. The assay was immunoSEQ multiplex PCR, and TCRdb's table has in-frame clones only and misses some. The sample contains around 2.1 million clones, roughly 91% of which appear only once. Germline CDR1 is MNHEY and CDR2 is SMNVEV (reference sequence). The length of the CDR3 is 17 residues. V was pared by 6 bases and J by 5 bases, with 19 bases of the junction left unmatched. Note on this clone: Antigen specificity is unknown.

Naive CD8 cells lacked CD45RO, underwent positive selection for CCR7 and left out terminally differentiated effector memory CD45RA+ cells. There were only Caucasian adults among the donors, and all lived in Nashville, Tennessee. The specimen sequenced was naive CD8+ T cells from PBMCs. V is TRBV27 and J is TRBJ2-7; 7 positions match TRBD2. The receptor was isolated from a man younger than 35 in good health. Some clones in this sample may be carry-over from other donors' samples. DNA of the CDR3: TGTGCCAGCAGCCACGCCGCGGGGAGCGGGATAGGCCACGAGCAGTACTTC. This codes for CASSHAAGSGIGHEQYF.